The 26 T cell receptor beta chains reported below all come from one sample, sequenced in a study of cytomegalovirus exposure and HLA in healthy donors. A multiplex PCR was run with 60 Vbeta primers and 13 Jbeta primers. TCRdb keeps only in-frame clones here, not all; method: immunoSEQ multiplex PCR. The repertoire consists of around 190,000 clones, with approximately 78% occurring once and the leading ten covering 13% to 15%. The sample taken for sequencing was PBMCs. These receptors came from a woman between 25 and 40 years old in good health and CMV-seropositive.

This chain uses TRBV5-1 with TRBJ2-3; D might be TRBD2 (5 bases). The V end lost 0 bases, the J end lost 2 bases, and 16 bases lay between the germline ends. CDR1 SGHRS and CDR2 YFSETQ come from the germline V gene. The CDR3 extends over 17 amino acids. The CDR3 loop reads CASSLAVGLALTDTQYF. The DNA of the CDR3 is TGCGCCAGCAGCTTGGCGGTAGGTCTAGCTCTCACAGATACGCAGTATTTT.

The rearrangement joins TRBV2 to TRBJ2-7; the match to TRBD2 covers 8 bases. With 5 bases clipped from V and 6 bases from J, the junction kept 3 bases outside the gene matches. The germline gives CDR1 SNHLY, CDR2 FYNNEI. This CDR3 is built from 12 residues. The CDR3 region is CASSTGGPEQYF. CDR3 DNA sequence: TGTGCCAGCAGTACGGGGGGGCCCGAGCAGTACTTC.

This rearrangement joins TRBV9 to TRBJ2-5; 8 bases are a match to TRBD1. This CDR3 region has 14 residues. Trimming cost V 4 bases and J 2 bases; bases outside gene matches: 4. The germline CDR1 and CDR2 sequences are SGDLS and YYNGEE. CDR3 region: CASSPRQGQETQYF. CDR3 bases: TGTGCCAGCAGCCCCCGACAGGGGCAAGAGACCCAGTACTTC.

The CDR3: CASSGAGNYGYTF. CDR3 DNA: TGTGCCAGCAGTGGGGCAGGGAACTATGGCTACACCTTC. The chain joins TRBV28 to TRBJ1-2; maybe TRBD1 (5 bases). The V and J ends lost 5 bases and 2 bases respectively, with 9 bases between them. This CDR3 has 13 residues. Germline V CDR1 and CDR2: MDHEN, SYDVKM.

The chain carries TRBV4-1 and TRBJ2-1; TRBD2 agrees at 7 bases. This CDR3 is 14 amino acids long. Germline V CDR1 and CDR2: MGHRA, YSYEKL. J lost 9 bases, V lost 1 base, and 6 bases had no gene match. This CDR3 is CASSQGWLAVEQFF. CDR3 sequence (DNA): TGCGCCAGCAGCCAAGGATGGCTAGCGGTTGAGCAGTTCTTC.

This chain links TRBV5-6 with TRBJ2-7; D unresolved. The CDR3 is made up of 13 amino acids. Germline CDR1 SGHDT, CDR2 YYEEEE. Deletions cut 4 bases from V and 3 bases from J, with 11 bases between. CDR3 sequence reads: CASSNILRYEQYF. The CDR3 DNA sequence: TGTGCCAGCAGCAACATCCTCCGCTACGAGCAGTACTTC.

This rearrangement joins TRBV2 to TRBJ2-5; 14 bases map to TRBD2. The CDR3 is 15 residues long. Losses at the gene ends were 3 bases for V and 3 bases for J; bases not matched to a gene: 0. Germline-derived CDR1 and CDR2 are SNHLY and FYNNEI. CDR3 sequence: CASSEGLAGEETQYF. Here the CDR3 DNA reads TGTGCCAGCAGTGAGGGACTAGCGGGAGAAGAGACCCAGTACTTC.

The chain carries TRBV28 and TRBJ2-5, with 9 bases aligning to TRBD2. Germline assignment: CDR1 MDHEN and CDR2 SYDVKM. The trim removed 7 bases at V and 1 base at J, leaving 7 bases unmatched. There are 15 residues in the CDR3. CDR3 coding DNA: TGTGCCAGCATCCTAAGCGGGGGGCCCCAAGAGACCCAGTACTTC. It yields the protein CASILSGGPQETQYF.

Concerning this clone: Its ends do not fully match the called genes, so a read error is possible. Other DNA variants within this sample encode the same CDR3. The chain recombines TRBV7-7 with TRBJ2-5, with D perhaps TRBD2 (6 bases). Germline assignment: CDR1 SSHAT and CDR2 FNYEAQ (reference sequence). The CDR3 loop spans 14 amino acids. The CDR3 sequence is CASSLSAGQETQYF. CDR3 DNA: TGTGCTAGCAGCCTGTCAGCGGGCCAAGAGACCCAGTACTTC.

V and J are TRBV11-2 and TRBJ2-7; possibly TRBD2 for D (7 bases). Germline V gene data show CDR1 as SGHAT and CDR2 as FQNNGV. Trimming took 1 base from V and 2 from J, leaving 12 bases between them. This CDR3 region has 15 residues. The CDR3 loop is CASSLGGGGAYEQYF. The CDR3, as DNA: TGTGCCAGCAGCTTAGGAGGGGGGGGTGCCTACGAGCAGTACTTC.

CDR3 bases: TGTGCCAGCAGCGCGGGACTAGATACGCAGTATTTT. Protein: CASSAGLDTQYF. V gene TRBV11-2 combines with J gene TRBJ2-3; perhaps TRBD2 as D (6 bases). CDR3 length equals 12 residues. The V end was cut by 5 bases, the J end by 5 bases, with 8 bases between. Germline V gene sequence: CDR1 SGHAT, CDR2 FQNNGV.

CDR3 bases: TGTGCAAGTCGTTGCGGCAGGGAAGACGAGCAGTACTTC. Translation gives CASRCGREDEQYF. V is TRBV12-2 and J is TRBJ2-7; TRBD1, the table's D call, was not compared with the DNA. TRBV12-2 represents a pseudogene. The CDR3 consists of 13 residues.

Details on this clone: Other DNA sequences in this sample translate to the same CDR3. The CDR3 region is CASSGQGGDTQYF. The CDR3 bases are TGTGCCAGCAGCGGACAGGGAGGGGATACGCAGTATTTT. The chain is built from TRBV11-2 and TRBJ2-3; possibly TRBD1 for D (8 bases). The CDR3 loop spans 13 amino acids. Germline V gene data show CDR1 as SGHAT and CDR2 as FQNNGV. V lost 5 bases and J 6 bases, leaving 12 bases between the germline ends.

CDR3 nucleotide sequence: TGTGCCAGCAGTCCACTAGCGGGAGGGCTGAAGACCCAGTACTTC. Its protein product is CASSPLAGGLKTQYF. The V call is TRBV6-1, the J call TRBJ2-7; 13 bases map to TRBD2. The DNA end is more similar to TRBJ2-5, so the J call may be wrong. Germline CDR1 and CDR2: MNHNS and SASEGT. The CDR3 sequence is 15 residues long.

The chain joins TRBV11-2 to TRBJ2-7; 10 bases map to TRBD2. Germline V gene lookup returns CDR1 SGHAT and CDR2 FQNNGV. This CDR3 spans 16 amino acids. The V and J ends lost 0 bases and 4 bases, in that order; junction bases with no gene match: 6. This CDR3 reads CASSLDSGGHPYEQYF. Here the CDR3 DNA reads TGTGCCAGCAGCTTAGATAGCGGGGGGCACCCTTACGAGCAGTACTTC.

The V call is TRBV4-3, the J call TRBJ2-1; 12 nucleotides agree with TRBD2. V lost 8 bases and J lost 8; bases outside the gene matches: 10. CDR1 LGHNA and CDR2 YSLEER come from the germline V gene. There are 15 residues in the CDR3. The DNA of the CDR3 is TGCGCCAGCCGAACGACTAGCGGGAGTATCGATGAGCAGTTCTTC. Amino acids: CASRTTSGSIDEQFF.

This rearrangement joins TRBV14 to TRBJ2-7; D may be TRBD1 (5 bases). This CDR3 is 14 amino acids long. Germline CDR1 is SGHDN and CDR2 is FVKESK. V was pared by 4 bases and J by 1 base, with 11 bases between. CDR3 region: CASSRGHRSYEQYF. DNA for the CDR3: TGTGCCAGCAGCCGCGGACACAGATCCTACGAGCAGTACTTC.

The J gene is TRBJ1-6, the V gene TRBV28, with D hard to call. CDR1 is MDHEN and CDR2 is SYDVKM in the germline V gene. Trimming cost V 2 bases and J 1 base, with 3 bases left between them. The CDR3 consists of 14 residues. The CDR3 loop reads CASSLRSYNSPLHF. DNA of the CDR3: TGTGCCAGCAGTTTACGTTCCTATAATTCACCCCTCCACTTT. The whole variable domain, filled in from reference TRBV28 and TRBJ1-6, reads DVKVTQSSRYLVKRTGEKVFLECVQDMDHENMFWYRQDPGLGLRLIYFSYDVKMKEKGDIPEGYSVSREKKERFSLILESASTNQTSMYLCASSLRSYNSPLHFGNGTRLTVT.

The rearrangement uses TRBV14 and TRBJ1-1, with TRBD1 matching over 7 bases. Germline lookup yields CDR1 SGHDN and CDR2 FVKESK. V lost 2 bases, J lost 8 bases, and 8 bases stayed unmatched. CDR3 length: 14 residues. The CDR3 DNA follows: TGTGCCAGCAGCCAACGCACCGTGGGACAGGAAGCTTTCTTT. The encoded protein is CASSQRTVGQEAFF.

The chain uses TRBV5-6 and TRBJ1-2; 8 positions agree with TRBD1. There are 15 residues in the CDR3. The trim removed 0 bases at V and 4 bases at J, leaving 5 bases unmatched. Germline CDR1 and CDR2: SGHDT and YYEEEE. CDR3 nucleotide sequence: TGTGCCAGCAGCTTGGCGAACAGGGGGATCTATGGCTACACCTTC. Its protein product is CASSLANRGIYGYTF. Supplemented by reference TRBV5-6 and TRBJ1-2, the full variable domain reads DAGVTQSPTHLIKTRGQQVTLRCSPKSGHDTVSWYQQALGQGPQFIFQYYEEEERQRGNFPDRFSGHQFPNYSSELNVNALLLGDSALYLCASSLANRGIYGYTFGSGTRLTVV.

The V call is TRBV7-2, the J call TRBJ2-1; TRBD2 is a possible D gene (6 bases). CDR1 and CDR2 (germline): SGHTA, FQGNSA. This CDR3 has 17 amino acids. Trimming stripped 1 base from V and 4 bases from J, with 17 bases between. The CDR3 region is CASSLGGIGLPYNEQFF. The CDR3 nucleotides read TGTGCCAGCAGCTTAGGAGGTATAGGACTACCTTACAATGAGCAGTTCTTC.

V is TRBV2 and J is TRBJ2-1, with TRBD1 identical over 7 bases. After removal of 4 bases from V and 5 bases from J, the junction contained 2 bases not matched to a gene. The CDR3 spans 13 residues. The V gene's germline CDR1 is SNHLY and CDR2 FYNNEI. The DNA of the CDR3 is TGTGCCAGCAGTGTGGACAGGAACAATGAGCAGTTCTTC. It encodes CASSVDRNNEQFF. The full variable domain, rest sourced from reference TRBV2 and TRBJ2-1, is EPEVTQTPSHQVTQMGQEVILRCVPISNHLYFYWYRQILGQKVEFLVSFYNNEISEKSEIFDDQFSVERPDGSNFTLKIRSTKLEDSAMYFCASSVDRNNEQFFGPGTRLTVL.

The chain has TRBV7-9 and TRBJ2-7; 7 bases map to TRBD1. The CDR3 sequence is 13 residues long. The germline gives CDR1 SEHNR, CDR2 FQNEAQ (reference sequence). J lost 2 bases, V lost 5 bases, and 3 bases had no gene match. The CDR3 loop reads CASSPQGTYEQYF. CDR3 DNA: TGTGCCAGCAGCCCACAGGGGACCTACGAGCAGTACTTC.

The genes are TRBV6-1 and TRBJ2-1; 9 positions agree with TRBD1. The CDR3 covers 15 residues. The germline V gene has CDR1 MNHNS and CDR2 SASEGT. The V segment lost 6 bases and the J segment 9 bases; nucleotides outside the gene matches: 12. CDR3 DNA: TGTGCCAGCAGAGCCGGGACAGGGTTCGGGACTGAGCAGTTCTTC. Translating it yields CASRAGTGFGTEQFF.

In regard to this clone: At one boundary the junction diverges from the germline segment, which might be a read error. CDR3: CASSLAPTGSGQPQHF. In nucleotides, the CDR3 is TGTGCTAGCAGCTTAGCTCCGACAGGGAGTGGTCAGCCCCAGCATTTT. The chain recombines TRBV7-7 with TRBJ1-5; 7 bases match TRBD1. From germline, CDR1 is SSHAT and CDR2 FNYEAQ (reference sequence). This CDR3 spans 16 amino acids.

In this sample, this clone turned up a few times. The chain is built from TRBV5-1 and TRBJ1-6; 10 bases align to TRBD1. V was pared by 4 bases and J by 7 bases, with 8 bases of the junction left unmatched. Germline loops: CDR1 SGHRS, CDR2 YFSETQ. The CDR3 runs to 16 residues. CDR3 DNA: TGCGCCAGCAGCCAACTTCCGACAGGGGGCAATTCACCCCTCCACTTT. It translates to CASSQLPTGGNSPLHF.